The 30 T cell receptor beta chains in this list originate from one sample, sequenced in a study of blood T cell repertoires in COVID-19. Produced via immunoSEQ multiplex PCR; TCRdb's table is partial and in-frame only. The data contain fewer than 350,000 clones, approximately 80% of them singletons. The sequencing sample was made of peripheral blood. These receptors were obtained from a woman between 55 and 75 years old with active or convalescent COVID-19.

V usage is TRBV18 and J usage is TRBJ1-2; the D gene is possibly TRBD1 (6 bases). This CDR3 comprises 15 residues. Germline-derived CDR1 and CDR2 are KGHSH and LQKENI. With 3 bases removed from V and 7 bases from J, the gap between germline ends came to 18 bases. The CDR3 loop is CASSPSDRPLGGYTF. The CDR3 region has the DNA TGTGCCAGCTCACCCTCAGACAGGCCCTTGGGTGGCTACACCTTC.

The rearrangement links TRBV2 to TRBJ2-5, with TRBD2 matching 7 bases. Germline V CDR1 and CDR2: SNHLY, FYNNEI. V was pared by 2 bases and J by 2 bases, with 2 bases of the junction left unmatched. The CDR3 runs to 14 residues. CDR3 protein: CASSEWTRQETQYF. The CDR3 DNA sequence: TGTGCCAGCAGTGAATGGACTAGGCAAGAGACCCAGTACTTC.

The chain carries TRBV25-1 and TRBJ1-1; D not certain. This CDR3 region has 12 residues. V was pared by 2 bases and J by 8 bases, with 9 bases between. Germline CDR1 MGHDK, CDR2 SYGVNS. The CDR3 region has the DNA TGTGCCAGCAGTGAACGGGGTCGAGAAGCTTTCTTT. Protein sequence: CASSERGREAFF.

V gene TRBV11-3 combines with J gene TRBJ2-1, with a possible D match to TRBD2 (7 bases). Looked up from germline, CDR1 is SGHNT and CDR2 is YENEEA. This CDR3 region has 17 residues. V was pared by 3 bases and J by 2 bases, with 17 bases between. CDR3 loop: CASSLGGGRGPYNEQFF. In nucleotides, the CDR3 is TGTGCCAGCAGCTTGGGGGGGGGCAGGGGCCCCTACAATGAGCAGTTCTTC.

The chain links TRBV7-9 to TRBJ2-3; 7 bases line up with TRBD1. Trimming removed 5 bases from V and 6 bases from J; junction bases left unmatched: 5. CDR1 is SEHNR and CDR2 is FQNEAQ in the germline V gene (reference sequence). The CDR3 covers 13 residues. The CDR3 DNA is TGTGCCAGCAGCCGACAGGGACGCGATACGCAGTATTTT. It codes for CASSRQGRDTQYF. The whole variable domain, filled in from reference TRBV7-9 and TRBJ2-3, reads DTGVSQNPRHKITKRGQNVTFRCDPISEHNRLYWYRQTLGQGPEFLTYFQNEAQLEKSRLLSDRFSAERPKGSFSTLEIQRTEQGDSAMYLCASSRQGRDTQYFGPGTRLTVL.

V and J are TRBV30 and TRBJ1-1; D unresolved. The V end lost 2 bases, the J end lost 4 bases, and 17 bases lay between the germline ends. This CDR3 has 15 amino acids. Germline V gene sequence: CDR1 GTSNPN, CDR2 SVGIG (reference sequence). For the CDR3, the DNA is TGTGCCTGGAGTCGAAGCGGCTTTGTAGCCACTGAAGCTTTCTTT. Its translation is CAWSRSGFVATEAFF.

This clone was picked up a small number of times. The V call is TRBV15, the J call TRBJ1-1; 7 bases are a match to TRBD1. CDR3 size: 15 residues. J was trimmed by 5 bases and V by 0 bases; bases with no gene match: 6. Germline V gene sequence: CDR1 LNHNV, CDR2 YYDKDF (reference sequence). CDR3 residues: CATSRDRGQFTEAFF. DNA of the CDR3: TGTGCCACCAGCAGAGATCGGGGACAGTTTACTGAAGCTTTCTTT.

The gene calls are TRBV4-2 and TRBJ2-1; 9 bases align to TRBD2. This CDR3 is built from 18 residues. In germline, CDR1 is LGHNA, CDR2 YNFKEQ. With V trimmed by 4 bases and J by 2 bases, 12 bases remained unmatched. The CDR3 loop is CASSRHTQRGAAYNEQFF. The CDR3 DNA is TGTGCCAGCAGCCGCCACACCCAGCGGGGGGCCGCCTACAATGAGCAGTTCTTC.

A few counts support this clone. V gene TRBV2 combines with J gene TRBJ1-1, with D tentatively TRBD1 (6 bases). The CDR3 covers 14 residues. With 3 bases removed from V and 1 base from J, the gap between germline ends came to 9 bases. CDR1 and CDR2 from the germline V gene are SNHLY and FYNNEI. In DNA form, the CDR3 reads TGTGCCAGCAGTGAGCAGGGGACGAACACTGAAGCTTTCTTT. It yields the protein CASSEQGTNTEAFF.

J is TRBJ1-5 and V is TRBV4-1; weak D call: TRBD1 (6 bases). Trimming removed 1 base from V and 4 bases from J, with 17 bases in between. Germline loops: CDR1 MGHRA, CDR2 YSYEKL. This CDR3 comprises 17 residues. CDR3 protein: CASSQGRVRGLNQPQHF. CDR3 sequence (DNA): TGCGCCAGCAGCCAAGGGCGGGTGAGGGGGTTAAATCAGCCCCAGCATTTT.

The CDR3 loop reads CASSPSGGSYTDTQYF. The CDR3 DNA is TGTGCCAGCAGTCCCTCCGGGGGTTCATACACAGATACGCAGTATTTT. The chain couples TRBV27 to TRBJ2-3, with a possible D match to TRBD2 (6 bases). The CDR3 consists of 16 residues. The V and J ends lost 5 bases and 2 bases respectively, with 17 bases between them. The germline V gene encodes CDR1 MNHEY and CDR2 SMNVEV (reference sequence).

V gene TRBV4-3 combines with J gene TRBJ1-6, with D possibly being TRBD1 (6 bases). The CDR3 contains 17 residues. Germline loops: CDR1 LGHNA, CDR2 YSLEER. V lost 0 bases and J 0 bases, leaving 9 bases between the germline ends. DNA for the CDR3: TGCGCCAGCAGCCAAGATAGGGGGTCCTCCTATAATTCACCCCTCCACTTT. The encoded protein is CASSQDRGSSYNSPLHF.

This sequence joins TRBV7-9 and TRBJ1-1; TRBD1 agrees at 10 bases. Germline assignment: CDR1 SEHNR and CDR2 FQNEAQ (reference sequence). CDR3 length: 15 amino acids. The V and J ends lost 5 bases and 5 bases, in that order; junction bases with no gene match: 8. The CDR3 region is CASSLRQGAVTEAFF. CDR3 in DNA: TGTGCCAGCAGCCTCAGACAGGGGGCCGTGACTGAAGCTTTCTTT.

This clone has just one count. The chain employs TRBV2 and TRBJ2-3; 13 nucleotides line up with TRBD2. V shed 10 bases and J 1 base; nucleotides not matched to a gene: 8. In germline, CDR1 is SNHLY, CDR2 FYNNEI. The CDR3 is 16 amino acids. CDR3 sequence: CATGSGLAGGTDTQYF. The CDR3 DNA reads TGTGCCACGGGTTCTGGACTAGCGGGGGGCACAGATACGCAGTATTTT. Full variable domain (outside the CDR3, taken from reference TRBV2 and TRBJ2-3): EPEVTQTPSHQVTQMGQEVILRCVPISNHLYFYWYRQILGQKVEFLVSFYNNEISEKSEIFDDQFSVERPDGSNFTLKIRSTKLEDSAMYFCATGSGLAGGTDTQYFGPGTRLTVL.

This chain's CDR3 is CARSTGQGRDSPLHF. The CDR3 DNA follows: TGTGCCAGAAGCACCGGACAGGGGAGGGATTCACCCCTCCACTTT. The chain is built from TRBV5-3 and TRBJ1-6, with 9 bases matching TRBD1. TRBV5-3 is an ORF; its function is uncertain. The junction had 7 bases not matched to a gene; V was cut back by 4 bases and J by 8 bases. This CDR3 is built from 15 residues.

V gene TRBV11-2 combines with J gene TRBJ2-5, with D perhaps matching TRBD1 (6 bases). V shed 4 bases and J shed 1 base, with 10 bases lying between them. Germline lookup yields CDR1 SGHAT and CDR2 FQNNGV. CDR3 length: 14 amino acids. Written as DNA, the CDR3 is TGTGCCAGCAGCTCCGCAGGGGTCCAAGAGACCCAGTACTTC. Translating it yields CASSSAGVQETQYF.

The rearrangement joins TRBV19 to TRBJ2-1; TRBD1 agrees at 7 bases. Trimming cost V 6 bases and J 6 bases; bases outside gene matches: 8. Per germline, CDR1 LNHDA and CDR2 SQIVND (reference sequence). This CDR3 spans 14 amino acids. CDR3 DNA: TGTGCCAGTAGCGTTGTCAGGGGGTCCAATGAGCAGTTCTTC. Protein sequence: CASSVVRGSNEQFF. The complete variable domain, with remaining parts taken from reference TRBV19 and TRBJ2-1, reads DGGITQSPKYLFRKEGQNVTLSCEQNLNHDAMYWYRQDPGQGLRLIYYSQIVNDFQKGDIAEGYSVSREKKESFPLTVTSAQKNPTAFYLCASSVVRGSNEQFFGPGTRLTVL.

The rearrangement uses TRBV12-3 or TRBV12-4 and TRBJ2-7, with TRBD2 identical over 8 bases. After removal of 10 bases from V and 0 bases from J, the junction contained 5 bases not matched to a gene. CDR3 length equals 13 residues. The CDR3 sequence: CATGLANSYEQYF. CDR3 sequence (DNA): TGTGCCACCGGACTAGCTAACTCCTACGAGCAGTACTTC.

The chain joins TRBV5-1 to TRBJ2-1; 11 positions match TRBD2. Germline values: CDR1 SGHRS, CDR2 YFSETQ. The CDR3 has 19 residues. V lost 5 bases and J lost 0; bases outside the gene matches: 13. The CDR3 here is CASSYLAGGRPSSYNEQFF. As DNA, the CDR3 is TGCGCCAGCAGTTATCTAGCGGGGGGACGACCGAGCTCCTACAATGAGCAGTTCTTC.

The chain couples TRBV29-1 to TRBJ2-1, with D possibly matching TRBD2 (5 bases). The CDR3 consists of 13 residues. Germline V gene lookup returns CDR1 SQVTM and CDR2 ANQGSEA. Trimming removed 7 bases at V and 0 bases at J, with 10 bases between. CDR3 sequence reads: CSGPGSSYNEQFF. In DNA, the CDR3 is TGCAGCGGACCGGGAAGCTCCTACAATGAGCAGTTCTTC.

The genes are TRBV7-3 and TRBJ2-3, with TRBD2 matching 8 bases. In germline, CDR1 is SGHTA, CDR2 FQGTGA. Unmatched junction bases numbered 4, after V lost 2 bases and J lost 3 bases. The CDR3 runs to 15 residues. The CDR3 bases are TGTGCCAGCAGCTTAGTTGCGGGGGGTACAGATACGCAGTATTTT. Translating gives CASSLVAGGTDTQYF.

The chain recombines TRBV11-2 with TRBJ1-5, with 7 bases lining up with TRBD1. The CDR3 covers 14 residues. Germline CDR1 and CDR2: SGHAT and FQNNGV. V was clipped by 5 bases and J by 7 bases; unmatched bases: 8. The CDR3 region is CASSLDRVKQPQHF. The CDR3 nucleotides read TGTGCCAGCAGCCTCGACAGGGTCAAGCAGCCCCAGCATTTT.

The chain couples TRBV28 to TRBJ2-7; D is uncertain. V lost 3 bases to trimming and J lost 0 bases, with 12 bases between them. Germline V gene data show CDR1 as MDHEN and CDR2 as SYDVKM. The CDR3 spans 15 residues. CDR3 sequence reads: CASSFRLTGSYEQYF. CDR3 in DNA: TGTGCCAGCAGTTTCAGACTCACCGGCTCCTACGAGCAGTACTTC.

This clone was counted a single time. The CDR3 DNA follows: TGTGCCAGCAGCTCAATAACGGGCAATCAGCCCCAGCATTTT. It yields the protein CASSSITGNQPQHF. V gene TRBV5-5 combines with J gene TRBJ1-5; D gene uncertain. Germline V gene sequence: CDR1 SGHKS, CDR2 YYEKEE (reference sequence). The CDR3 consists of 14 residues. The ends were cut back, 3 bases at V and 2 bases at J, with 9 bases in the middle.

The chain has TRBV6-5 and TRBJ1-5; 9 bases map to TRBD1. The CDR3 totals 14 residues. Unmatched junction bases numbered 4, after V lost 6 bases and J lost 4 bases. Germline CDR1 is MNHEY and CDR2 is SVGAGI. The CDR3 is CASSAGTGNQPQHF. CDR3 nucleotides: TGTGCCAGCAGCGCCGGGACAGGGAATCAGCCCCAGCATTTT.

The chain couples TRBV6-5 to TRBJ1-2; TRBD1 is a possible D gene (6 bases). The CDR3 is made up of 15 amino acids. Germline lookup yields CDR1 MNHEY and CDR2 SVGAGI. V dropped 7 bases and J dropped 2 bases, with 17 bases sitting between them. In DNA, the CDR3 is TGTGCCAGCACCGACACAGGGATGCTCAACTATGGCTACACCTTC. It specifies CASTDTGMLNYGYTF.

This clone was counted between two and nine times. CDR3 DNA sequence: TGTGCCAGCAGTCTCGGGGGGTGGAATGAAAAACTGTTTTTT. It specifies CASSLGGWNEKLFF. J is TRBJ1-4 and V is TRBV6-6, with a tentative D call TRBD1 (5 bases). The germline gives CDR1 MNHNY, CDR2 SVGAGI (reference sequence). The CDR3 sequence is 14 residues long. Between the trimmed V and J ends, which lost 5 bases and 5 bases, there was a span of 12 bases.

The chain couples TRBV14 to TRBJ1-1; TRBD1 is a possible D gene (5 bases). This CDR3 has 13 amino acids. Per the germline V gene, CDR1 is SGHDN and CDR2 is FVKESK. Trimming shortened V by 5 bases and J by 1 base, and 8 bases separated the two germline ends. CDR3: CASSSGGNTEAFF. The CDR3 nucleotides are TGTGCCAGCAGCTCGGGGGGGAACACTGAAGCTTTCTTT.

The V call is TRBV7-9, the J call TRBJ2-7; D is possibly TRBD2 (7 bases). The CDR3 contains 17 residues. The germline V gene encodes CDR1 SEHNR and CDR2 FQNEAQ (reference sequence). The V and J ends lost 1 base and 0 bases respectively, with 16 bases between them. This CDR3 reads CASSLGSAGAGSYEQYF. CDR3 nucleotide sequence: TGTGCCAGCAGCTTAGGGTCGGCGGGGGCCGGCTCCTACGAGCAGTACTTC.

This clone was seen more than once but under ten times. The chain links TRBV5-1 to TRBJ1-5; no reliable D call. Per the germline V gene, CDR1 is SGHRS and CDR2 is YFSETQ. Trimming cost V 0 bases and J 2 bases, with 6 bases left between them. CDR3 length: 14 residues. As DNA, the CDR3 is TGCGCCAGCAGCTTGGGGGCAGGCAATCAGCCCCAGCATTTT. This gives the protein CASSLGAGNQPQHF.